This T cell receptor (beta chain) derives from a study of identical twins listed by TCRdb under 2016. At the level of the whole study: To test whether fetal clonotypes persist, the study used deep sequencing on TCR alpha and beta repertoires from monozygotic twins, unrelated adults of various ages, and cord blood. Replicate twin experiments were performed at different times using different library preparation protocols to rule out contamination.

Study-wide findings and limitations: Out-of-frame TCR alpha sharing in monozygotic twins was systematically underestimated by recombination models, whereas sharing between unrelated individuals was in agreement with the recombination models. The excess sharing between twins in beta out-of-frame sequences was weaker because fewer shared sequences reduced the signal-to-noise ratio. Compared with coincidental sharing between unrelated individuals, out-of-frame TCR alpha sequences shared between twins showed an excess of sequences with low generation probability. Abundant cord blood beta clonotypes had fewer insertions, young adult naive repertoires showed a similar but weaker trend, and memory repertoires showed no such trend. Conclusions relied on cross-sectional statistical analysis, since the same donors could not be followed over many years. Zero-insertion analyses could be partly confounded by invariant T cells such as MAIT and iNKT, although diverse VJ usage argued against such confounding for most clonotypes.

CDR1 and CDR2, looked up from the germline V gene (reference sequence), are SEHNR and FQNEAQ. Relative to germline, V is 5 bases shorter and J is 5 bases shorter, with 13 bases between their ends. There are 14 amino acids in the CDR3, from cysteine to phenylalanine inclusive. Only the CDR3 portion is preserved as DNA: 42 bases, with reading frame beginning at the first base. There are a few counts of this clonotype. The target of this receptor is not known. Per-base quality was not reported, and no clone a single base away is much larger than it. Every donor was a healthy Caucasian. The twin cohort comprised three pairs of female monozygotic twins, all aged roughly 18 to 30 years. CD4+ and CD8+ T cell populations were isolated with positive isolation kits from Invitrogen. Library creation used 5' RACE. Data came from an Illumina HiSeq 2000. Template switching introduced a universal primer binding site; the final cDNA contained a unique molecular identifier, enabling accurate counting of TCR cDNA molecules. Specific primers in the conserved constant-segment region were used to synthesize first-strand cDNA for the TCR alpha and beta chains. To control for contamination, each cDNA library was double barcoded with a SMART-Mk sample barcode plus Illumina barcodes. TruSeq adapter sequences and Illumina sample barcodes were added in two successive PCR steps. TCR alpha and beta cDNA libraries were sequenced on the Illumina HiSeq platform with custom primers. The source study handled its data this way. MiGEC processed the raw reads to extract unique molecular identifiers, while MiXCR was used to determine the CDR3 positions. For each individual, recombination models were inferred using an EM algorithm with the repgenHMM and IGoR tools. Shared clonotypes were analyzed with the tcR package in R, and sharing was normalized by the product of cloneset sizes. To study raw recombination free of thymic and clonal selection effects, out-of-frame nonproductive sequences were analyzed. The public reads were reprocessed in TCRdb via fastp at Q25 and MiXCR, keeping in-frame beta chains. Identical CDR3 proteins give one entry, which carries the most common genes and DNA. For this entry, the V and J calls and clone size follow TCRdb and not the study's own pipeline. The sample data list around 490,000 distinct CDR3 sequences, and over 11% of these were observed just once. Together, the top ten hold approximately 0.98% of the sample.

These data were also reused for a study on yellow fever vaccine responses in identical twins. The other study reports the following: According to the authors, in identical twins the way T cells responded to vaccination appeared partly convergent and partly personalized. The study precisely tracked vaccine-responding T cell clones in identical twins.

Material for sequencing was CD4+ T cells sorted from blood. The chain is encoded by TRBV7-9 joined to TRBJ2-1, with the D segment identity uncertain. This TCR was sampled from a young woman in good health. The CDR3 protein: CASSQKVEHNEQFF. The DNA is as follows: TGTGCCAGCAGCCAAAAGGTCGAGCACAATGAGCAGTTCTTC.